These 19 T cell receptor beta chains were sequenced from one sample in a study of beta chain features in type 1 diabetes. Expressed TCRB transcripts were sequenced because the entire RNA isolate underwent reverse transcription. Clones were read by immunoSEQ multiplex PCR, and TCRdb kept only the in-frame ones, dropping some. The sample lists almost 350,000 clones; less than 9.5% were seen once. Sequenced input: central memory CD4+ T cells from blood. Receptor source: a woman aged 18-29 years in good health.

This clone was seen a handful of times. The chain's CDR3 is CASSPLQGTDTQYF. The CDR3 nucleotides read TGTGCCAGCTCACCATTGCAGGGAACAGATACGCAGTATTTT. The chain couples TRBV18 to TRBJ2-3; D is perhaps TRBD1 (5 bases). Looked up from germline, CDR1 is KGHSH and CDR2 is LQKENI. This CDR3 contains 14 residues. Trimming took 2 bases from V and 3 from J, leaving 9 bases between them. The full variable domain, with the rest looked up from reference TRBV18 and TRBJ2-3, is NAGVMQNPRHLVRRRGQEARLRCSPMKGHSHVYWYRQLPEEGLKFMVYLQKENIIDESGMPKERFSAEFPKEGPSILRIQQVVRGDSAAYFCASSPLQGTDTQYFGPGTRLTVL.

The rearrangement joins TRBV10-3 to TRBJ1-1, with D maybe TRBD1 (5 bases). The V end was cut by 2 bases, the J end by 2 bases, with 15 bases between. This CDR3 spans 16 amino acids. The germline gives CDR1 ENHRY, CDR2 SYGVKD. The CDR3 DNA follows: TGTGCCATCAGTGAGAGGTTGGGGCAGCTTAACACTGAAGCTTTCTTT. As protein: CAISERLGQLNTEAFF.

This clone was seen many times. This rearrangement joins TRBV15 to TRBJ1-5, with 8 bases fitting TRBD1. Germline V gene data show CDR1 as LNHNV and CDR2 as YYDKDF (reference sequence). V trimming: 3 bases; J trimming: 7 bases; junction bases outside the gene matches: 17. The CDR3 is made up of 18 amino acids. The CDR3 sequence: CATSSGPGQASRNQPQHF. The CDR3 bases are TGTGCCACCAGCAGCGGACCGGGACAGGCTTCCCGTAACCAGCCCCAGCATTTT.

This clone was seen a few times. The V gene is TRBV28, the J gene TRBJ1-1, with unresolved D. The V gene's germline CDR1 is MDHEN and CDR2 SYDVKM. This CDR3 contains 13 residues. Trimming stripped 4 bases from V and 1 base from J, with 7 bases between. The CDR3 region is CASSSAQNTEAFF. As DNA, the CDR3 is TGTGCCAGCAGTTCGGCCCAGAACACTGAAGCTTTCTTT.

This rearrangement joins TRBV4-3 to TRBJ2-7; 7 nucleotides match TRBD2. The germline V gene encodes CDR1 LGHNA and CDR2 YSLEER. J lost 2 bases, V lost 3 bases, and 7 bases had no gene match. This CDR3 has 15 amino acids. The CDR3 loop is CASSQSGTTPYEQYF. As DNA, the CDR3 is TGCGCCAGCAGCCAGTCCGGGACTACCCCCTACGAGCAGTACTTC.

In this sample, this clone turned up a few times. The chain carries TRBV29-1 and TRBJ2-3, with a tentative D call TRBD2 (7 bases). The CDR3 sequence is 16 residues long. Germline values: CDR1 SQVTM, CDR2 ANQGSEA. Between the trimmed V and J ends, which lost 5 bases and 1 base, there was a span of 19 bases. In DNA form, the CDR3 reads TGCAGCGTTCCGGGGGGCGGGAGCTTTCGCACAGATACGCAGTATTTT. It specifies CSVPGGGSFRTDTQYF.

The rearrangement uses TRBV4-2 and TRBJ1-1; D ambiguous. The CDR3 runs to 13 residues. Germline V CDR1 and CDR2: LGHNA, YNFKEQ. V was trimmed by 5 bases and J by 1 base, leaving 8 bases between them. The CDR3 region is CASSLFGNTEAFF. CDR3 DNA: TGTGCCAGCAGCTTGTTCGGGAACACTGAAGCTTTCTTT.

This chain uses TRBV4-1 with TRBJ2-5; D possibly corresponds to TRBD1 (6 bases). There are 14 residues in the CDR3. Per the germline V gene, CDR1 is MGHRA and CDR2 is YSYEKL. V was shortened by 1 base and J by 3 bases, with 9 bases between the two germline ends. The DNA for the CDR3 is TGCGCCAGCAGCCAAGGACAGGTTAAAGAGACCCAGTACTTC. Translation gives CASSQGQVKETQYF.

The chain joins TRBV4-1 to TRBJ2-1, with D possibly being TRBD2 (7 bases). V was trimmed by 4 bases and J by 5 bases, leaving 18 bases between them. The CDR3 has 16 amino acids. CDR1 is MGHRA, CDR2 YSYEKL, per germline. CDR3 nucleotide sequence: TGCGCCAGCAGCCCCCAGGGTGGAGGGGGGGACAATGAGCAGTTCTTC. Translated: CASSPQGGGGDNEQFF.

The J gene is TRBJ2-2, the V gene TRBV7-3, with D perhaps matching TRBD2 (6 bases). Trimming removed 3 bases from V and 10 bases from J, with 15 bases in between. Germline V gene sequence: CDR1 SGHTA, CDR2 FQGTGA. The CDR3 covers 14 residues. The CDR3 DNA reads as TGTGCCAGCAGCTTGACCGCTAGCGTGGAGGAGCTGTTTTTT. Amino acids: CASSLTASVEELFF.

This clone was counted many times. The DNA of the CDR3 is TGTGCCAGCAGCCGACCTAGCGGGAGCACAGATACGCAGTATTTT. This sequence encodes CASSRPSGSTDTQYF. The rearrangement links TRBV6-5 to TRBJ2-3, with TRBD2 identical over 8 bases. V shed 6 bases, J shed 0 bases, and the junction held 5 bases outside the gene matches. The CDR3 sequence is 15 residues long. CDR1 is MNHEY, CDR2 SVGAGI, per germline.

This chain joins TRBV6-5 and TRBJ2-5, with 10 bases matching TRBD1. This CDR3 comprises 15 residues. Trimming cost V 6 bases and J 7 bases; bases outside gene matches: 11. Germline-derived CDR1 and CDR2 are MNHEY and SVGAGI. CDR3 sequence (DNA): TGTGCCAGCAGCACCACCGGGACAGGGGAAGGGACCCAGTACTTC. Encoded protein: CASSTTGTGEGTQYF.

This clone was counted a few times. The chain has TRBV5-1 and TRBJ2-1; a weak D match, TRBD2 (5 bases). The V gene's germline CDR1 is SGHRS and CDR2 YFSETQ. CDR3 length: 15 residues. Trimming pared 1 base from V and 4 bases from J, leaving 12 bases between. In nucleotides, the CDR3 is TGCGCCAGCAGCTTGCTGGACTGGACTTACAATGAGCAGTTCTTC. As protein: CASSLLDWTYNEQFF. The full variable domain, completed using reference TRBV5-1 and TRBJ2-1, is KAGVTQTPRYLIKTRGQQVTLSCSPISGHRSVSWYQQTPGQGLQFLFEYFSETQRNKGNFPGRFSGRQFSNSRSEMNVSTLELGDSALYLCASSLLDWTYNEQFFGPGTRLTVL.

V gene TRBV23-1 combines with J gene TRBJ1-5; 9 bases line up with TRBD1. TRBV23-1 is assigned to the ORF class and has an uncertain function. The trim removed 6 bases at V and 4 bases at J, leaving 4 bases unmatched. The CDR3 has 14 amino acids. For the CDR3, the DNA is TGCGCCAGCAGCCTCGGGACAGGGAATCAGCCCCAGCATTTT. Its protein is CASSLGTGNQPQHF.

V usage is TRBV19 and J usage is TRBJ2-1, with TRBD2 identical over 13 bases. Trimming removed 7 bases from V and 4 bases from J; junction bases left unmatched: 4. Germline assignment: CDR1 LNHDA and CDR2 SQIVND (reference sequence). The CDR3 runs 15 residues. The CDR3 region is CASIGLAGAYNEQFF. In DNA form, the CDR3 reads TGTGCCAGTATAGGACTAGCGGGAGCGTACAATGAGCAGTTCTTC. Together with reference TRBV19 and TRBJ2-1, the CDR3 gives the full variable domain: DGGITQSPKYLFRKEGQNVTLSCEQNLNHDAMYWYRQDPGQGLRLIYYSQIVNDFQKGDIAEGYSVSREKKESFPLTVTSAQKNPTAFYLCASIGLAGAYNEQFFGPGTRLTVL.

This clone was seen only a few times. The J gene is TRBJ1-4, the V gene TRBV19; D unclear. The CDR3 has 17 amino acids. V dropped 2 bases and J dropped 0 bases, with 13 bases sitting between them. Germline-derived CDR1 and CDR2 are LNHDA and SQIVND (reference sequence). This chain's CDR3 is CASSILTTGATNEKLFF. For the CDR3, the DNA is TGTGCCAGTAGTATACTGACGACCGGAGCAACTAATGAAAAACTGTTTTTT. The variable domain in full, with the rest retrieved from reference TRBV19 and TRBJ1-4, is DGGITQSPKYLFRKEGQNVTLSCEQNLNHDAMYWYRQDPGQGLRLIYYSQIVNDFQKGDIAEGYSVSREKKESFPLTVTSAQKNPTAFYLCASSILTTGATNEKLFFGSGTQLSVL.

Note on this clone: The junction departs from germline at one end; a sequencing error may be responsible. The chain joins TRBV7-9 to TRBJ2-5; 9 nucleotides line up with TRBD2. CDR1 and CDR2 (germline): SEHNR, FQNEAQ (reference sequence). The CDR3 extends over 14 amino acids. CDR3 bases: TGTGCCAGCAGTTTAGCGGGGGCACAAGAGACCCAGTACTTC. Translating gives CASSLAGAQETQYF.

The chain's CDR3 is CASRLNRGSYEQYF. CDR3 DNA sequence: TGTGCCAGCCGGTTGAACAGGGGATCCTACGAGCAGTACTTC. The rearrangement links TRBV6-1 to TRBJ2-7; the match to TRBD1 covers 7 bases. Germline V lookup: CDR1 MNHNS, CDR2 SASEGT. The CDR3 has 14 amino acids. V shed 8 bases and J 1 base; nucleotides not matched to a gene: 8.

There are a few counts of this clone. The V call is TRBV5-1, the J call TRBJ2-1; TRBD2 matches at 9 bases. Germline CDR1 is SGHRS and CDR2 is YFSETQ. V gave up 2 bases and J gave up 6 bases; unmatched junction bases: 15. There are 18 residues in the CDR3. CDR3 in amino acids: CASSLAGGTSFISNEQFF. CDR3 in DNA: TGCGCCAGCAGCTTAGCCGGCGGGACTAGCTTCATCAGCAATGAGCAGTTCTTC.